Listed here are 19 T cell receptor beta chains from one sample, sequenced in a study of response to subunit inactivated influenza vaccine. TCRdb redid the calling of the RT-PCR reads with MiXCR, one entry per CDR3 protein. The repertoire includes 180,000 or so distinct CDR3 sequences, approximately 12% of them detected once, and 25% to 30% sits in the top ten. These same records also appear under a second study, on T cells expressing NK-cell markers. That report adds: UMIs were included in TCR beta cDNA generated by 5'RACE template switching.

The specimen was CD8+ T cells sorted from PBMCs, collected approximately 13 days after vaccination. The source of these receptors is a man aged 50 or older who received an inactivated influenza vaccine.

The CDR3 sequence: CASSLTVAGSSYNEQFF. Written as DNA, the CDR3 is TGTGCCAGCAGCCTCACCGTCGCGGGAAGCTCCTACAATGAGCAGTTCTTC. This rearrangement joins TRBV11-2 to TRBJ2-1, with D possibly matching TRBD2 (6 bases). CDR1 is SGHAT, CDR2 FQNNGV, per germline. Between the trimmed V and J ends, which lost 5 bases and 0 bases, there was a span of 17 bases. The CDR3 runs to 17 residues. The full variable domain, its missing parts supplied by reference TRBV11-2 and TRBJ2-1, is EAGVAQSPRYKIIEKRQSVAFWCNPISGHATLYWYQQILGQGPKLLIQFQNNGVVDDSQLPKDRFSAERLKGVDSTLKIQPAKLEDSAVYLCASSLTVAGSSYNEQFFGPGTRLTVL.

There are a few counts of this clonotype. The J gene is TRBJ2-1, the V gene TRBV6-2 or TRBV6-3, with a possible D match to TRBD1 (5 bases). V was cut by 7 bases and J by 3 bases, with 10 bases left in between. The CDR3 spans 13 residues. From germline, CDR1 is MNHEY and CDR2 SVGEGT. CDR3 protein: CASNGAFYNEQFF. The CDR3 bases are TGTGCCAGCAATGGGGCCTTCTACAATGAGCAGTTCTTC.

The rearrangement uses TRBV20-1 and TRBJ2-1; 8 bases align to TRBD2. Losses at the gene ends were 6 bases for V and 6 bases for J; bases not matched to a gene: 10. The CDR3 is made up of 14 amino acids. Germline V gives CDR1 DFQATT, CDR2 SNEGSKA (reference sequence). The chain's CDR3 is CSAAAGVRSNEQFF. CDR3 bases: TGCAGTGCGGCAGCGGGAGTCCGGTCCAATGAGCAGTTCTTC.

This chain joins TRBV18 and TRBJ2-2, with 14 bases matching TRBD2. Per the germline V gene, CDR1 is KGHSH and CDR2 is LQKENI. This CDR3 has 16 residues. V lost 6 bases, J lost 4 bases, and 4 bases stayed unmatched. Here the CDR3 reads CASSGTSGSGTGELFF. DNA of the CDR3: TGTGCCAGCTCTGGGACTAGCGGGAGCGGCACCGGGGAGCTGTTTTTT.

This clonotype was detected a few times. V is TRBV9 and J is TRBJ2-1; TRBD1 matches 9 bases. Germline CDR1 is SGDLS and CDR2 is YYNGEE. With V trimmed by 4 bases and J by 8 bases, 10 bases remained unmatched. The CDR3 loop spans 15 amino acids. Here the CDR3 DNA reads TGTGCCAGCAGCTCCTCCGGGACAGGGCCCTATGAGCAGTTCTTC. Encoded protein: CASSSSGTGPYEQFF.

This clonotype was observed a few times. This chain uses TRBV7-9 with TRBJ2-1; possibly TRBD1 for D (6 bases). Germline-derived CDR1 and CDR2 are SEHNR and FQNEAQ (reference sequence). V gave up 3 bases and J gave up 0 bases, with 12 bases separating them. This CDR3 has 16 amino acids. Written as DNA, the CDR3 is TGTGCCAGCAGCTTCCGGGACATCCTCTCCTACAATGAGCAGTTCTTC. The encoded protein is CASSFRDILSYNEQFF.

The chain is built from TRBV11-2 and TRBJ2-2; D not certain. V dropped 0 bases and J dropped 4 bases, with 3 bases sitting between them. The CDR3 is made up of 13 amino acids. From germline, CDR1 is SGHAT and CDR2 FQNNGV. This CDR3 is CASSLDFTGELFF. The CDR3 nucleotides are TGTGCCAGCAGCTTAGACTTCACCGGGGAGCTGTTTTTT.

This chain joins TRBV19 and TRBJ2-1; D is ambiguous. The CDR3 runs 17 residues. Germline V gene lookup returns CDR1 LNHDA and CDR2 SQIVND (reference sequence). Deletions cut 5 bases from V and 0 bases from J, with 17 bases between. The CDR3 region has the DNA TGTGCCAGTAGTCCACCCCCCGAAAAGAGCTCCTACAATGAGCAGTTCTTC. Its translation: CASSPPPEKSSYNEQFF.

This chain joins TRBV4-1 and TRBJ2-2, with 8 bases identical to TRBD2. J gave up 5 bases and V 3 bases, and 14 bases lay outside the gene matches. The CDR3 has 18 residues. Germline loops: CDR1 MGHRA, CDR2 YSYEKL. CDR3 nucleotides: TGCGCCAGCAGCCAGACCCAAGCGGGAGCTCTGCTTACCGGGGAGCTGTTTTTT. It is translated as CASSQTQAGALLTGELFF.

This clonotype was picked up a small number of times. The chain is built from TRBV4-3 and TRBJ2-7, with TRBD2 matching over 10 bases. Germline CDR1 and CDR2: LGHNA and YSLEER. With V trimmed by 0 bases and J by 4 bases, 6 bases remained unmatched. The CDR3 spans 16 residues. The CDR3 protein is CASSQEVAGGYYEQYF. Written as DNA, the CDR3 is TGCGCCAGCAGCCAAGAGGTAGCGGGAGGATATTACGAGCAGTACTTC.

The chain is built from TRBV6-2 or TRBV6-3 and TRBJ2-5; 7 bases are a match to TRBD1. CDR3 length: 13 residues. V shed 4 bases and J 2 bases; nucleotides not matched to a gene: 1. From germline, CDR1 is MNHEY and CDR2 SVGEGT. The CDR3 nucleotides are TGTGCCAGCAGTTCGGGACAGCAAGAGACCCAGTACTTC. Protein product: CASSSGQQETQYF.

The table lists this clonotype with many counts. The rearrangement uses TRBV12-3 or TRBV12-4 and TRBJ2-3; D ambiguous. The CDR3 runs to 12 residues. Deletions cut 7 bases from V and 4 bases from J, with 9 bases between. The CDR3 loop reads CASNWGPDTQYF. In DNA form, the CDR3 reads TGTGCCAGCAATTGGGGTCCAGATACGCAGTATTTT.

This clonotype was seen many times. The chain combines TRBV28 with TRBJ2-7; 9 bases match TRBD1. J was trimmed by 5 bases and V by 5 bases; bases with no gene match: 7. The length of the CDR3 is 14 residues. Germline V CDR1 and CDR2: MDHEN, SYDVKM. CDR3 amino acids: CASSPHRGLDEQYF. The CDR3 DNA reads TGTGCCAGCAGTCCCCACAGGGGGCTTGACGAGCAGTACTTC.

This clonotype was observed many times. The chain links TRBV15 to TRBJ1-5; D gene ambiguous. The germline V gene has CDR1 LNHNV and CDR2 YYDKDF (reference sequence). Deletions cut 6 bases from V and 2 bases from J, with 11 bases between. The CDR3 totals 14 residues. CDR3 residues: CATSSFFGNQPQHF. The CDR3 DNA reads as TGTGCCACCAGTTCCTTTTTTGGCAATCAGCCCCAGCATTTT.

This clonotype was counted ten times or more. The chain links TRBV29-1 to TRBJ2-1; D is uncertain. This CDR3 has 13 residues. Trimming cost V 5 bases and J 0 bases, with 8 bases left between them. Germline-derived CDR1 and CDR2 are SQVTM and ANQGSEA. This CDR3 is CSVPGSSYNEQFF. CDR3 in DNA: TGCAGCGTTCCGGGCAGCTCCTACAATGAGCAGTTCTTC.

V usage is TRBV12-3 or TRBV12-4 and J usage is TRBJ2-7; TRBD1 aligns across 9 bases. CDR3 size: 15 residues. The trim removed 2 bases at V and 3 bases at J, leaving 5 bases unmatched. The CDR3 spells CASSLYSTGGYEQYF. The CDR3 DNA sequence: TGTGCCAGCAGTTTATACTCGACAGGGGGCTACGAGCAGTACTTC.

In its sample, this clonotype was seen many times. The chain carries TRBV20-1 and TRBJ2-7; D may correspond to TRBD1 or TRBD2 (6 bases each). The CDR3 covers 12 residues. V was trimmed by 4 bases and J by 6 bases, leaving 13 bases between them. CDR1 and CDR2 from the germline V gene are DFQATT and SNEGSKA (reference sequence). The chain's CDR3 is CSANGGSGEQYF. The CDR3 DNA reads TGCAGTGCTAACGGGGGCTCGGGCGAGCAGTACTTC.

The rearrangement links TRBV11-2 to TRBJ2-3; maybe TRBD2 (6 bases). The germline CDR1 and CDR2 sequences are SGHAT and FQNNGV. The CDR3 runs 13 residues. The ends were cut back, 5 bases at V and 2 bases at J, with 8 bases in the middle. In DNA, the CDR3 is TGTGCCAGCAGCCGGGAGTTCACAGATACGCAGTATTTT. Translated: CASSREFTDTQYF.

The chain links TRBV29-1 to TRBJ2-1; D gene unclear. Per the germline V gene, CDR1 is SQVTM and CDR2 is ANQGSEA. Trimming removed 5 bases at V and 0 bases at J, with 8 bases between. The CDR3 is made up of 13 amino acids. The CDR3, as DNA: TGCAGCGTTATTACGAGCTCCTACAATGAGCAGTTCTTC. Translated, it gives CSVITSSYNEQFF.